The 25 T cell receptor beta chains given below trace back to one sample, sequenced in a study of T cell responses to AZD1222 COVID-19 vaccine. Clones were sequenced by immunoSEQ multiplex PCR, and TCRdb holds only the in-frame ones, with some missing. Of under 150,000 clones listed, about 90% are singletons. The input for sequencing was peripheral blood, taken on day 0 of AZD1222 vaccination. These TCRs come from an adult in good health.

V usage is TRBV6-5 and J usage is TRBJ2-7, with 7 bases that match TRBD1. The V gene's germline CDR1 is MNHEY and CDR2 SVGAGI. The ends lost 2 bases at V and 2 bases at J; junction bases unmatched: 3. The CDR3 contains 14 residues. CDR3 amino acids: CASSYRRGPYEQYF. The CDR3 nucleotides read TGTGCCAGCAGTTACCGAAGGGGGCCCTACGAGCAGTACTTC.

The J gene is TRBJ2-7, the V gene TRBV28, with D unresolved. V lost 6 bases and J lost 0, with 12 bases in between. The CDR3 is 14 amino acids. Per the germline V gene, CDR1 is MDHEN and CDR2 is SYDVKM. The DNA of the CDR3 is TGTGCCAGCAGCCCGAGCTGGGGCTCCTACGAGCAGTACTTC. It yields the protein CASSPSWGSYEQYF.

This chain uses TRBV2 with TRBJ2-1; D gene ambiguous. Germline-derived CDR1 and CDR2 are SNHLY and FYNNEI. Trimming removed 4 bases at V and 8 bases at J, with 15 bases between. This CDR3 has 14 residues. DNA for the CDR3: TGTGCCAGCAGTGTCGGGCTAGTCAACGATGAGCAGTTCTTC. Its protein is CASSVGLVNDEQFF.

This clone was seen only once. The chain joins TRBV7-8 to TRBJ1-5; the D gene is possibly TRBD1 (5 bases). Trimming left V 1 base short and J 3 bases short, with 13 bases between. This CDR3 region has 16 residues. The germline gives CDR1 SGHVS, CDR2 FQNEAQ. The CDR3 DNA reads as TGTGCCAGCAGCTTAGGGTCAGGGAATTCCAATCAGCCCCAGCATTTT. Its translation: CASSLGSGNSNQPQHF.

V gene TRBV5-4 combines with J gene TRBJ2-2; D is uncertain. CDR1 SGHNT and CDR2 YYREEE come from the germline V gene (reference sequence). The CDR3 consists of 14 residues. Trimming pared 4 bases from V and 4 bases from J, leaving 11 bases between. In nucleotides, the CDR3 is TGTGCCAGCAGCATCAAACTGGGCACCGGGGAGCTGTTTTTT. This encodes CASSIKLGTGELFF.

The V call is TRBV3-1 (or the pseudogene TRBV3-2), the J call TRBJ2-4; 15 bases are a match to TRBD2. The CDR3 consists of 21 residues. The V segment lost 0 bases and the J segment 3 bases; nucleotides outside the gene matches: 12. Germline V gives CDR1 LGHDT, CDR2 YNNKEL (reference sequence). CDR3 sequence reads: CASSQDPRRTSGRVSKNIQYF. The DNA for the CDR3 is TGTGCCAGCAGCCAAGACCCTCGGAGGACTAGCGGGAGGGTGAGCAAAAACATTCAGTACTTC.

V is TRBV2 and J is TRBJ1-6; 7 bases line up with TRBD1. This CDR3 contains 14 residues. The V gene's germline CDR1 is SNHLY and CDR2 FYNNEI. After removal of 8 bases from V and 7 bases from J, the junction contained 8 bases not matched to a gene. The CDR3 protein is CASETDRTNSPLHF. CDR3 in DNA: TGTGCCAGCGAAACGGACAGGACCAATTCACCCCTCCACTTT.

The J gene is TRBJ2-1, the V gene TRBV5-1; D uncertain. V was trimmed by 2 bases and J by 7 bases, leaving 16 bases between them. Germline CDR1 SGHRS, CDR2 YFSETQ. This CDR3 region has 15 residues. The CDR3 is CASSFRAEKVNEQFF. The CDR3 region has the DNA TGCGCCAGCAGCTTTAGGGCAGAGAAGGTGAATGAGCAGTTCTTC.

This chain joins TRBV27 and TRBJ1-1; TRBD1 matches at 7 bases. Trimming at V came to 6 bases and at J to 4 bases, leaving 8 bases not matched to a gene. CDR1 MNHEY and CDR2 SMNVEV come from the germline V gene (reference sequence). This CDR3 has 14 residues. CDR3 sequence: CASSGPGQFTEAFF. CDR3 DNA: TGTGCCAGCAGCGGACCGGGACAGTTCACTGAAGCTTTCTTT.

The table lists this clone with a count of one. This chain connects TRBV27 to TRBJ2-2; possibly TRBD2 for D (5 bases). V was pared by 2 bases and J by 1 base, with 14 bases between. Looked up from germline, CDR1 is MNHEY and CDR2 is SMNVEV (reference sequence). CDR3 length: 17 amino acids. CDR3 DNA sequence: TGTGCCAGCAGTTTAAAGGGAGATAGATGGAACACCGGGGAGCTGTTTTTT. It translates to CASSLKGDRWNTGELFF.

The J gene is TRBJ1-1, the V gene TRBV19; 10 nucleotides align to TRBD1. The CDR3 is made up of 15 amino acids. The germline V gene encodes CDR1 LNHDA and CDR2 SQIVND (reference sequence). Losses at the gene ends were 5 bases for V and 4 bases for J; bases not matched to a gene: 7. The CDR3 loop is CASSAGTGVSTEAFF. The CDR3 DNA reads TGTGCCAGTAGTGCCGGGACAGGGGTTAGCACTGAAGCTTTCTTT. Filled out from reference TRBV19 and TRBJ1-1, the complete variable domain reads DGGITQSPKYLFRKEGQNVTLSCEQNLNHDAMYWYRQDPGQGLRLIYYSQIVNDFQKGDIAEGYSVSREKKESFPLTVTSAQKNPTAFYLCASSAGTGVSTEAFFGQGTRLTVV.

The J gene is TRBJ2-5, the V gene TRBV16; 9 bases align to TRBD1. This CDR3 is built from 14 residues. With 2 bases clipped from V and 2 bases from J, the junction kept 0 bases outside the gene matches. Germline CDR1 reads KGHSY; CDR2 reads FQNENV. CDR3 in DNA: TGTGCCAGCAGCCAAGACAGGGGGCAAGAGACCCAGTACTTC. This translates into CASSQDRGQETQYF.

This clone was detected a few times. Distinct nucleotide sequences in the sample also encode this CDR3. This chain connects TRBV5-1 to TRBJ1-6, with 9 bases fitting TRBD1. The V gene's germline CDR1 is SGHRS and CDR2 YFSETQ. V was pared by 4 bases and J by 6 bases, with 2 bases of the junction left unmatched. This CDR3 comprises 14 residues. The CDR3 DNA reads as TGCGCCAGCAGCCCGGGACAGGGTAATTCACCCCTCCACTTT. It specifies CASSPGQGNSPLHF.

The chain has TRBV7-9 and TRBJ1-1; D perhaps matches TRBD1 (5 bases). Germline V gene data show CDR1 as SEHNR and CDR2 as FQNEAQ (reference sequence). Trimming left V 5 bases short and J 5 bases short, with 15 bases between. CDR3 size: 14 residues. The DNA for the CDR3 is TGTGCCAGCAGCCCTAGGGCAGGGAGAACTGAAGCTTTCTTT. It is translated as CASSPRAGRTEAFF.

This clone was detected once. This CDR3 is CASMPREPYNEQFF. The CDR3 nucleotides read TGTGCCAGTATGCCTCGGGAGCCCTACAATGAGCAGTTCTTC. The chain links TRBV19 to TRBJ2-1; possible D gene TRBD2, 6 bases. Deletions cut 7 bases from V and 2 bases from J, with 12 bases between. Germline loops: CDR1 LNHDA, CDR2 SQIVND (reference sequence). This CDR3 has 14 residues. Full variable domain (missing parts from reference TRBV19 and TRBJ2-1): DGGITQSPKYLFRKEGQNVTLSCEQNLNHDAMYWYRQDPGQGLRLIYYSQIVNDFQKGDIAEGYSVSREKKESFPLTVTSAQKNPTAFYLCASMPREPYNEQFFGPGTRLTVL.

The chain couples TRBV2 to TRBJ1-5, with D hard to call. Trimming pared 3 bases from V and 7 bases from J, leaving 10 bases between. Looked up from germline, CDR1 is SNHLY and CDR2 is FYNNEI. CDR3 length equals 13 residues. The CDR3 is CASSDGRRQPQHF. In DNA, the CDR3 is TGTGCCAGCAGTGATGGACGTCGACAGCCCCAGCATTTT.

The rearrangement uses TRBV27 and TRBJ1-5, with D perhaps TRBD1 (5 bases). Trimming stripped 8 bases from V and 7 bases from J, with 21 bases between. This CDR3 is 15 amino acids long. The germline gives CDR1 MNHEY, CDR2 SMNVEV (reference sequence). The CDR3 DNA sequence: TGTGCCAGCTCAACAGGTGGCAAGCCATCCCAGCCCCAGCATTTT. Its protein product is CASSTGGKPSQPQHF.

The rearrangement joins TRBV6-1 to TRBJ2-1, with TRBD2 identical over 8 bases. CDR3 length: 17 residues. Trimming at V came to 2 bases and at J to 2 bases, leaving 8 bases not matched to a gene. The germline V gene has CDR1 MNHNS and CDR2 SASEGT. The CDR3 coding sequence is TGTGCCAGCAGTGAACCCCCTAGCGGGCACCCCTACAATGAGCAGTTCTTC. This sequence encodes CASSEPPSGHPYNEQFF.

The V and J genes are TRBV6-5 and TRBJ2-7; 11 positions match TRBD2. V dropped 0 bases and J dropped 2; count of bases not matched to a gene: 3. Germline values: CDR1 MNHEY, CDR2 SVGAGI. There are 16 residues in the CDR3. This chain's CDR3 is CASSYSLAGVAYEQYF. DNA of the CDR3: TGTGCCAGCAGTTACTCACTAGCGGGGGTGGCCTACGAGCAGTACTTC.

This chain joins TRBV5-4 and TRBJ2-7, with 8 bases that match TRBD1. The CDR3 length is 15 residues. The J segment lost 4 bases and the V segment lost 0 bases, leaving 6 bases of the junction unmatched. Germline assignment: CDR1 SGHNT and CDR2 YYREEE (reference sequence). The CDR3 is CASSLEDRATYEQYF. CDR3 nucleotide sequence: TGTGCCAGCAGCTTGGAGGACAGGGCAACTTACGAGCAGTACTTC.

This chain connects TRBV5-4 to TRBJ2-5; TRBD1 matches 7 bases. Looked up from germline, CDR1 is SGHNT and CDR2 is YYREEE (reference sequence). The CDR3 contains 17 residues. The V and J ends lost 4 bases and 5 bases, in that order; junction bases with no gene match: 17. The CDR3 here is CASSPNPSGGSRETQYF. CDR3 bases: TGTGCCAGCAGCCCGAATCCCTCAGGGGGAAGCCGGGAGACCCAGTACTTC.

The rearrangement uses TRBV5-5 and TRBJ1-1; 7 nucleotides line up with TRBD1. This CDR3 contains 17 residues. The ends lost 0 bases at V and 4 bases at J; junction bases unmatched: 12. Germline-derived CDR1 and CDR2 are SGHKS and YYEKEE (reference sequence). This CDR3 is CASSLGDLMPGGTEAFF. For the CDR3, the DNA is TGTGCCAGCAGCTTGGGTGATTTAATGCCAGGGGGCACTGAAGCTTTCTTT.

This sequence joins TRBV18 and TRBJ1-5; D possibly corresponds to TRBD1 (6 bases). Germline V gene lookup returns CDR1 KGHSH and CDR2 LQKENI. The V and J ends lost 2 bases and 6 bases respectively, with 11 bases between them. This CDR3 has 14 residues. This CDR3 is CASSPAGGGQPQHF. The DNA for the CDR3 is TGTGCCAGCTCACCAGCTGGGGGCGGTCAGCCCCAGCATTTT. The entire variable domain, with the rest obtained from reference TRBV18 and TRBJ1-5, is as follows: NAGVMQNPRHLVRRRGQEARLRCSPMKGHSHVYWYRQLPEEGLKFMVYLQKENIIDESGMPKERFSAEFPKEGPSILRIQQVVRGDSAAYFCASSPAGGGQPQHFGDGTRLSIL.

J is TRBJ1-2 and V is TRBV5-4; 7 nucleotides line up with TRBD1. There are 13 residues in the CDR3. V lost 0 bases and J lost 4; bases outside the gene matches: 0. In germline, CDR1 is SGHNT, CDR2 YYREEE (reference sequence). The CDR3: CASSLAGGYGYTF. In nucleotides, the CDR3 is TGTGCCAGCAGCTTGGCAGGGGGCTATGGCTACACCTTC.

The V call is TRBV6-5, the J call TRBJ1-5, with 11 bases fitting TRBD1. In germline, CDR1 is MNHEY, CDR2 SVGAGI. There are 14 residues in the CDR3. The V segment lost 6 bases and the J segment 5 bases; nucleotides outside the gene matches: 3. The CDR3 spells CASSWTGGDQPQHF. The CDR3 DNA follows: TGTGCCAGCAGCTGGACAGGGGGCGATCAGCCCCAGCATTTT.